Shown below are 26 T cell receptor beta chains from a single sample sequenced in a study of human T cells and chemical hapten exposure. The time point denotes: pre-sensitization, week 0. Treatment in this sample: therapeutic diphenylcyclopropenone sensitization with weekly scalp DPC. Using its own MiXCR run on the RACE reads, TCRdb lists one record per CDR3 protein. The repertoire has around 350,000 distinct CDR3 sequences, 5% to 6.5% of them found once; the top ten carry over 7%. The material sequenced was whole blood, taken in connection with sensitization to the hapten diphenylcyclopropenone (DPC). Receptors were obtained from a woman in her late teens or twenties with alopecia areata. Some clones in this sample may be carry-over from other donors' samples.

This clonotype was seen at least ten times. CDR3 sequence reads: CSALEGDTQYF. CDR3 nucleotides: TGCAGCGCTCTAGAGGGAGATACGCAGTATTTT. The V call is TRBV29-1, the J call TRBJ2-3; D is perhaps TRBD2 (5 bases). This CDR3 contains 11 residues. V dropped 7 bases and J dropped 5 bases, with 10 bases sitting between them. CDR1 SQVTM and CDR2 ANQGSEA come from the germline V gene.

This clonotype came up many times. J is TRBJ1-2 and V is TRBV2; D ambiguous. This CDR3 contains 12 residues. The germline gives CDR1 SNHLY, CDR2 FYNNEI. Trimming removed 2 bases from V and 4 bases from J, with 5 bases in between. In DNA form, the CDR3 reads TGTGCCAGCAGTGAAAAGGGCTATGGCTACACCTTC. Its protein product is CASSEKGYGYTF.

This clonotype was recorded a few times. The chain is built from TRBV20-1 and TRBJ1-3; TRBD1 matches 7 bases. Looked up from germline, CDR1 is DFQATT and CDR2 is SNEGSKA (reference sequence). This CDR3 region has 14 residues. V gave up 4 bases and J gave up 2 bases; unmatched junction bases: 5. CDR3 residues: CSATWTGPGNTIYF. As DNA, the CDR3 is TGCAGTGCTACATGGACAGGCCCTGGAAACACCATATATTTT.

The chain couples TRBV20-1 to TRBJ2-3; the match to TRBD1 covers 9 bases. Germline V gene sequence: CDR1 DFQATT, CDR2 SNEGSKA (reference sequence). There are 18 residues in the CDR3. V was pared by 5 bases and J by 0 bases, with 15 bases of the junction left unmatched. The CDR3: CSAVPYRGQDYSTDTQYF. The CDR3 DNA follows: TGCAGTGCTGTCCCATACAGGGGGCAGGATTATAGCACAGATACGCAGTATTTT.

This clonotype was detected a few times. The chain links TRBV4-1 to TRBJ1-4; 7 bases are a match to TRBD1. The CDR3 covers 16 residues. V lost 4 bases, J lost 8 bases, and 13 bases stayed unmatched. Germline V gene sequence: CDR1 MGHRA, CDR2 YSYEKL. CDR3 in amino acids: CASSPLLRTGGEKLFF. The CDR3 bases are TGCGCCAGCAGCCCACTGCTCCGGACAGGCGGGGAAAAACTGTTTTTT.

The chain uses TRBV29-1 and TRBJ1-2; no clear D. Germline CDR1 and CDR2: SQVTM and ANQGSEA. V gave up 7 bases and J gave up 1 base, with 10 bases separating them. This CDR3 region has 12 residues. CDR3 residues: CSAGLSNYGYTF. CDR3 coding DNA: TGCAGCGCTGGATTGAGTAACTATGGCTACACCTTC.

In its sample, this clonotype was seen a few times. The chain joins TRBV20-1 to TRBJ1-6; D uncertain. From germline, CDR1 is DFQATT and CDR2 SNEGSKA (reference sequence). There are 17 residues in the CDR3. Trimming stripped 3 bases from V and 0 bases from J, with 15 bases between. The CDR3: CSARDDPRSSYNSPLHF. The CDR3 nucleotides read TGCAGTGCTAGGGACGACCCCAGGAGCTCCTATAATTCACCCCTCCACTTT.

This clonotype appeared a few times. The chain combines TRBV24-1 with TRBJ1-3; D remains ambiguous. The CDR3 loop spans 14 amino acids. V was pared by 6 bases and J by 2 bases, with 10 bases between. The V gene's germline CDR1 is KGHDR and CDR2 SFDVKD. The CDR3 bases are TGTGCCACCAGTTCGAATAGCGCTGGAAACACCATATATTTT. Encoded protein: CATSSNSAGNTIYF.

CDR3 DNA sequence: TGTGCCAGCAGTGATGGGGCAGGGGATAATTCACCCCTCCACTTT. Translated: CASSDGAGDNSPLHF. The J gene is TRBJ1-6, the V gene TRBV6-1; a weak D match, TRBD1 (6 bases). Germline CDR1 and CDR2: MNHNS and SASEGT. This CDR3 has 15 amino acids. Trimming took 3 bases from V and 5 from J, leaving 11 bases between them.

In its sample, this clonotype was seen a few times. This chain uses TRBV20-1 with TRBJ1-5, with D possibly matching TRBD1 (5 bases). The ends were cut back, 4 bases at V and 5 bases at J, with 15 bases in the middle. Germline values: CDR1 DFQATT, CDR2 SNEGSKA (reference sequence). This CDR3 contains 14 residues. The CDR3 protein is CSAIRQSTDQPQHF. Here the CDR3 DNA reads TGCAGTGCTATTCGACAGAGTACAGATCAGCCCCAGCATTTT.

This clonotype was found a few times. The chain's CDR3 is CASSPNQLNTEAFF. The CDR3 coding sequence is TGTGCCAGCTCACCGAACCAGTTGAACACTGAAGCTTTCTTT. V usage is TRBV18 and J usage is TRBJ1-1; D is uncertain. Germline loops: CDR1 KGHSH, CDR2 LQKENI. CDR3 length: 14 amino acids. Trimming stripped 3 bases from V and 0 bases from J, with 8 bases between.

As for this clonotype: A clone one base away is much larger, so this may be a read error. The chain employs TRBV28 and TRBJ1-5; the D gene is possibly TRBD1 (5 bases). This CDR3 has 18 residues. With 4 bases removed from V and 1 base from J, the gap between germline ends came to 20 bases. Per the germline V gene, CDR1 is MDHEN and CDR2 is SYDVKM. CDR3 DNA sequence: TGTGCCAGCAGTTCCTTCGGGGGGGGTACGTGGAGCAATCAGCCCCAGCATTTT. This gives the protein CASSSFGGGTWSNQPQHF.

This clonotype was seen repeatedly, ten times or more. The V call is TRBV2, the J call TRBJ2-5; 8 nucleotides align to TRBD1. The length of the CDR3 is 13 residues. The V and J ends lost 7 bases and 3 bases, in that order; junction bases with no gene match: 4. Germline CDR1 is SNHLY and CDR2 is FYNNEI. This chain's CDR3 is CASTLTGEETQYF. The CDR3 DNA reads TGTGCCAGCACCCTGACAGGGGAAGAGACCCAGTACTTC.

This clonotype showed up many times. The CDR3 sequence: CSAGSGPFYEQYF. As DNA, the CDR3 is TGCAGCGCTGGGTCAGGCCCGTTCTACGAGCAGTACTTC. This chain joins TRBV29-1 and TRBJ2-7; D is ambiguous. Per the germline V gene, CDR1 is SQVTM and CDR2 is ANQGSEA. Trimming stripped 7 bases from V and 3 bases from J, with 16 bases between. This CDR3 spans 13 amino acids.

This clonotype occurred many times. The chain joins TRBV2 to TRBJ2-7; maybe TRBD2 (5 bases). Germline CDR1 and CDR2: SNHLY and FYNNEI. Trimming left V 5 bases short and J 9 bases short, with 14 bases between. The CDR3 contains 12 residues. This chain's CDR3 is CASSLTEDMQYF. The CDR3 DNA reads TGTGCCAGCAGTCTGACGGAGGATATGCAGTACTTC.

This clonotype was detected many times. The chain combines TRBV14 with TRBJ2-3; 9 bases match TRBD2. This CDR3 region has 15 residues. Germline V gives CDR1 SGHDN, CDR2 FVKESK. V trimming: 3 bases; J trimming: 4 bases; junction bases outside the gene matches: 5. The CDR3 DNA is TGTGCCAGCAGCCATCGCGGGGGGGCATCAGATACGCAGTATTTT. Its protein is CASSHRGGASDTQYF. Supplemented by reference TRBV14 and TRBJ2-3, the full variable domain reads EAGVTQFPSHSVIEKGQTVTLRCDPISGHDNLYWYRRVMGKEIKFLLHFVKESKQDESGMPNNRFLAERTGGTYSTLKVQPAELEDSGVYFCASSHRGGASDTQYFGPGTRLTVL.

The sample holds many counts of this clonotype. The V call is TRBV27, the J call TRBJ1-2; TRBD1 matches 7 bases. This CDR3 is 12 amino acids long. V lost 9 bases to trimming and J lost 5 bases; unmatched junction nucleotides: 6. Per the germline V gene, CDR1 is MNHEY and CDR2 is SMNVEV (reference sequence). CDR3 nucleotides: TGTGCCAGTTTGGACAGGAGTTATGGCTACACCTTC. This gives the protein CASLDRSYGYTF.

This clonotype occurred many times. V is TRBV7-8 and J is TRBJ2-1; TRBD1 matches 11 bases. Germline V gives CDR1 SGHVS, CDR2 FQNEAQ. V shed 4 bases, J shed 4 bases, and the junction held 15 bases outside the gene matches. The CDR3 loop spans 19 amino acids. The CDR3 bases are TGTGCCAGCAGCTCCATCCACCCCTCCGGGACAGGGGGTTACAATGAGCAGTTCTTC. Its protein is CASSSIHPSGTGGYNEQFF.

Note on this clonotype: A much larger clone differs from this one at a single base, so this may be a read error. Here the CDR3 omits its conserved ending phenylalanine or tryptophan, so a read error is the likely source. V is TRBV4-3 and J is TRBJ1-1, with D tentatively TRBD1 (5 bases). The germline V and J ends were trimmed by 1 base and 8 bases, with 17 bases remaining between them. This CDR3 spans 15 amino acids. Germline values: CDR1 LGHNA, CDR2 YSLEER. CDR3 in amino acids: CASSQGWDETLEAFL. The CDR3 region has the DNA TGCGCCAGCAGCCAAGGCTGGGACGAAACTTTAGAAGCTTTCTTA.

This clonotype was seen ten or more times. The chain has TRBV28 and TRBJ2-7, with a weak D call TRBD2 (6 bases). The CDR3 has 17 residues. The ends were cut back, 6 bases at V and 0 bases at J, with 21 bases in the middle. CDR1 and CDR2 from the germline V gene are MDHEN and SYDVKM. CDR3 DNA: TGTGCCAGCAGCAGGCCGGGACTCGGTGGAAGCTCCTACGAGCAGTACTTC. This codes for CASSRPGLGGSSYEQYF. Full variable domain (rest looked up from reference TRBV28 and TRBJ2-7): DVKVTQSSRYLVKRTGEKVFLECVQDMDHENMFWYRQDPGLGLRLIYFSYDVKMKEKGDIPEGYSVSREKKERFSLILESASTNQTSMYLCASSRPGLGGSSYEQYFGPGTRLTVT.

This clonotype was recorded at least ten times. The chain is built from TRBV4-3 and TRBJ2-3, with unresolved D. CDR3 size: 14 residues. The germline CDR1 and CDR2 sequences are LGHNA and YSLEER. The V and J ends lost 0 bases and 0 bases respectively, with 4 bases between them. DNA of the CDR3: TGCGCCAGCAGCCAAGATATAAGCACAGATACGCAGTATTTT. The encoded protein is CASSQDISTDTQYF.

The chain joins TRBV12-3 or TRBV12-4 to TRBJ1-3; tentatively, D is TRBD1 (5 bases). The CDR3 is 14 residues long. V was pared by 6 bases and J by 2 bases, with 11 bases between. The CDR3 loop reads CASSSWGAGNTIYF. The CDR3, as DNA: TGTGCCAGCAGCTCATGGGGGGCTGGAAACACCATATATTTT.

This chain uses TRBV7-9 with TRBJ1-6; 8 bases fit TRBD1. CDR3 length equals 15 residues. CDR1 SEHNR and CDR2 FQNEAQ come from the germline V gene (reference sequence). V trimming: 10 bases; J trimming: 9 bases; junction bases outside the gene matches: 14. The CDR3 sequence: CATEPRQGRGSPLHF. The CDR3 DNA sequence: TGTGCCACCGAACCCAGACAGGGGAGGGGTTCACCCCTCCACTTT.

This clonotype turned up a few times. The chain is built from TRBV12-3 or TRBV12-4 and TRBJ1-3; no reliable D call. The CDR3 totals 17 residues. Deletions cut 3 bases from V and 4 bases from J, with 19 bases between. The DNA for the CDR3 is TGTGCCAGCAGTTTGCCCAACGAATCGGGAACCGGAAACACCATATATTTT. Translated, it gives CASSLPNESGTGNTIYF.

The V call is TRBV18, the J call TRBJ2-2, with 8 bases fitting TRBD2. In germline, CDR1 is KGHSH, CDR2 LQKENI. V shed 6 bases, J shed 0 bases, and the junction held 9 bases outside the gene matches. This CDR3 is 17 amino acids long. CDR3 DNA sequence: TGTGCCAGCTCTCGGGGAGCGGGGGCCTCGAACACCGGGGAGCTGTTTTTT. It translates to CASSRGAGASNTGELFF.

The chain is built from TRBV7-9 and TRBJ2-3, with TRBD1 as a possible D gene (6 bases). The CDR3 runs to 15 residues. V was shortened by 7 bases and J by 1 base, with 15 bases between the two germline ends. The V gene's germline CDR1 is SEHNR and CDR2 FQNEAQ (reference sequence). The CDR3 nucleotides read TGTGCCAGCAACCCTACAGGGTGGGGCACAGATACGCAGTATTTT. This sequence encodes CASNPTGWGTDTQYF.